The sequence of this T cell receptor beta chain was determined in a study of T cell changes during pregnancy in multiple sclerosis. Per germline, CDR1 GTSNPN and CDR2 SVGIG (reference sequence). V gave up 5 bases and J gave up 3 bases, with 13 bases separating them. The CDR3 loop spans 13 amino acids. Only in-frame clones appear in the TCRdb table, and some are missing; sequencing was by immunoSEQ multiplex PCR. The profile covers some 80,000 clones, with 90% to 95% appearing a single time and 0.85% to 1.3% taken by the ten largest. This specimen was peripheral blood, taken in the second trimester of pregnancy. The J gene is TRBJ1-1, the V gene TRBV30; weak D call: TRBD1 (5 bases). The source of this sequence is a female donor with multiple sclerosis, enrolled in a pregnancy study. The CDR3 DNA is TGTGCCTGGGCACCTACAGGTCACACTGAAGCTTTCTTT. Translated, it gives CAWAPTGHTEAFF. Supplemented by reference TRBV30 and TRBJ1-1, the full variable domain reads SQTIHQWPATLVQPVGSPLSLECTVEGTSNPNLYWYRQAAGRGLQLLFYSVGIGQISSEVPQNLSASRPQDRQFILSSKKLLLSDSGFYLCAWAPTGHTEAFFGQGTRLTVV.